The T cell receptor beta chain under discussion was sequenced for a study of response to subunit inactivated influenza vaccine. As for this clonotype: Its specificity is unknown.

Study results and limitations: The study's authors posited that every seasonal influenza vaccination enlists few new T cells.

Between the trimmed V and J ends, which lost 6 bases and 2 bases, there was a span of 11 bases. Germline V lookup: CDR1 LGHNA, CDR2 YSLEER. This CDR3 contains 15 residues. One entry per CDR3 protein results from TCRdb running MiXCR on the RT-PCR reads. The sample carries 800,000 to 1,000,000 distinct CDR3 sequences, 21% recorded once. The V gene is TRBV4-3, the J gene TRBJ1-6, with a weak D call TRBD1 (5 bases). This clonotype was obtained from a man aged 50 or older who received an inactivated influenza vaccine. Sequenced material: PBMCs from blood, taken more than 4 days after vaccination. CDR3 in DNA: TGCGCCAGCAGTAATCGGGGGACCTATAATTCACCCCTCCACTTT. It translates to CASSNRGTYNSPLHF.